The 21 T cell receptor beta chains below were found in one sample sequenced in a study of T cell repertoires in cytomegalovirus infection. TCRdb reprocessed the reads via MiXCR and lists one record per CDR3 protein. The sample has more than 95,000 distinct CDR3 sequences, over 25% seen once; the top ten hold approximately 50%. Their antigen targets remain unknown. Material: CD8+ T cells from cultured PBMCs, obtained from culture after CMV antigen stimulation. Receptors originate from a human donor in good health (CMV status not recorded). Some clones in this sample may be carry-over from other donors' samples.

This clonotype was counted between two and nine times. V and J are TRBV5-1 and TRBJ2-7; no firm D call. This CDR3 contains 14 residues. Germline V gives CDR1 SGHRS, CDR2 YFSETQ. The V end was cut by 0 bases, the J end by 3 bases, with 10 bases between. The CDR3: CASSLEAKNYEQYF. The CDR3 DNA sequence: TGCGCCAGCAGCTTGGAGGCGAAGAACTACGAGCAGTACTTC.

This chain links TRBV7-9 with TRBJ2-2, with 8 bases lining up with TRBD1. The CDR3 contains 17 residues. With 5 bases clipped from V and 3 bases from J, the junction kept 11 bases outside the gene matches. The germline gives CDR1 SEHNR, CDR2 FQNEAQ (reference sequence). CDR3: CASSQSGQGAYTGELFF. In DNA, the CDR3 is TGTGCCAGCAGCCAATCAGGGCAGGGGGCTTACACCGGGGAGCTGTTTTTT.

A remark on this clonotype: A read error may account for a junction end that differs from germline. The chain couples TRBV12-5 to TRBJ2-3, with D tentatively TRBD1 (5 bases). The CDR3 loop spans 19 amino acids. The V gene's germline CDR1 is LGHNT and CDR2 FRNRAP. The CDR3: CASGLPIPNRRTPTYTQYF. CDR3 nucleotide sequence: TGTGCTAGTGGTTTGCCAATCCCTAACAGGCGAACCCCCACATATACGCAGTATTTT. Together with reference TRBV12-5 and TRBJ2-3, the CDR3 gives the full variable domain: DARVTQTPRHKVTEMGQEVTMRCQPILGHNTVFWYRQTMMQGLELLAYFRNRAPLDDSGMPKDRFSAEMPDATLATLKIQPSEPRDSAVYFCASGLPIPNRRTPTYTQYFGPGTRLTVL.

This clonotype was seen at least ten times. The rearrangement uses TRBV7-2 and TRBJ1-6; unclear D gene. The V end was cut by 1 base, the J end by 10 bases, with 23 bases between. The CDR3 runs 18 residues. Germline-derived CDR1 and CDR2 are SGHTA and FQGNSA. The CDR3 nucleotides are TGTGCCAGCAGCTTAGATGGTGAACGTCAGCTTGGGGTCTCACCCCTCCACTTT. It specifies CASSLDGERQLGVSPLHF.

This clonotype has ten or more counts. The CDR3 sequence is CASSPGGGHQETQYF. The CDR3 DNA reads as TGTGCCAGCAGCCCCGGGGGAGGACACCAAGAGACCCAGTACTTC. This chain connects TRBV7-9 to TRBJ2-5, with TRBD2 as a possible D gene (6 bases). The CDR3 spans 15 residues. Trimming pared 5 bases from V and 0 bases from J, leaving 13 bases between. Germline V gene lookup returns CDR1 SEHNR and CDR2 FQNEAQ (reference sequence).

The CDR3 is CASSPTLGDQPQHF. CDR3 nucleotide sequence: TGTGCCAGCAGCCCCACCCTTGGGGATCAGCCCCAGCATTTT. The chain is built from TRBV7-9 and TRBJ1-5; D is ambiguous. The CDR3 has 14 amino acids. Trimming left V 5 bases short and J 5 bases short, with 13 bases between. The germline V gene has CDR1 SEHNR and CDR2 FQNEAQ (reference sequence).

The chain joins TRBV29-1 to TRBJ2-7; D ambiguous. Trimming shortened V by 5 bases and J by 0 bases, and 11 bases separated the two germline ends. Germline V gene sequence: CDR1 SQVTM, CDR2 ANQGSEA. This CDR3 contains 13 residues. In DNA form, the CDR3 reads TGCAGCGTTATCGAAGGAGACTCCTACGAGCAGTACTTC. Protein product: CSVIEGDSYEQYF.

This clonotype has just a few counts. The chain employs TRBV29-1 and TRBJ1-1, with D uncertain. V was shortened by 3 bases and J by 1 base, with 9 bases between the two germline ends. Germline V gene lookup returns CDR1 SQVTM and CDR2 ANQGSEA. This CDR3 is built from 13 residues. The chain's CDR3 is CSVEAGANTEAFF. CDR3 nucleotide sequence: TGCAGCGTTGAGGCAGGAGCGAACACTGAAGCTTTCTTT.

This rearrangement joins TRBV18 to TRBJ2-7; D is possibly TRBD2 (6 bases). The CDR3 is 15 residues long. Per germline, CDR1 KGHSH and CDR2 LQKENI. Trimming left V 5 bases short and J 2 bases short, with 16 bases between. CDR3 in amino acids: CASSSPVGEAYEQYF. CDR3 nucleotide sequence: TGTGCCAGCTCATCGCCGGTGGGGGAGGCCTACGAGCAGTACTTC.

This clonotype was observed a handful of times. V usage is TRBV7-8 and J usage is TRBJ2-2; D perhaps matches TRBD1 (6 bases). Germline CDR1 reads SGHVS; CDR2 reads FQNEAQ. V lost 5 bases and J 3 bases, leaving 16 bases between the germline ends. This CDR3 has 16 amino acids. The CDR3, as DNA: TGTGCCAGCAGCCCCGACAGGAGATCGGACACCGGGGAGCTGTTTTTT. This translates into CASSPDRRSDTGELFF. Drawing the rest from reference TRBV7-8 and TRBJ2-2, the complete variable domain is GAGVSQSPRYKVAKRGQDVALRCDPISGHVSLFWYQQALGQGPEFLTYFQNEAQLDKSGLPSDRFFAERPEGSVSTLKIQRTQQEDSAVYLCASSPDRRSDTGELFFGEGSRLTVL.

The gene calls are TRBV20-1 and TRBJ2-1, with D possibly being TRBD2 (5 bases). The CDR3 totals 14 residues. V was trimmed by 1 base and J by 6 bases, leaving 13 bases between them. Germline CDR1 is DFQATT and CDR2 is SNEGSKA (reference sequence). CDR3 nucleotide sequence: TGCAGTGCTAGAGCCGGGAAGTTCTTCAATGAGCAGTTCTTC. The encoded protein is CSARAGKFFNEQFF.

V usage is TRBV28 and J usage is TRBJ2-2, with D perhaps TRBD1 or TRBD2 (5 bases each). V was cut by 7 bases and J by 4 bases, with 16 bases left in between. Germline V gives CDR1 MDHEN, CDR2 SYDVKM. This CDR3 has 15 amino acids. CDR3 protein: CASTPLGTVTGELFF. The DNA for the CDR3 is TGTGCCAGCACCCCTTTAGGGACCGTCACCGGGGAGCTGTTTTTT.

The rearrangement links TRBV27 to TRBJ1-1; D remains unclear. CDR3 length equals 14 residues. The germline V gene has CDR1 MNHEY and CDR2 SMNVEV (reference sequence). With 2 bases removed from V and 1 base from J, the gap between germline ends came to 8 bases. Written as DNA, the CDR3 is TGTGCCAGCAGTTTAGTGTGGGGGAACACTGAAGCTTTCTTT. Its protein is CASSLVWGNTEAFF.

This clonotype was seen a few times. The chain combines TRBV28 with TRBJ2-3, with D unresolved. The V gene's germline CDR1 is MDHEN and CDR2 SYDVKM. This CDR3 has 17 residues. V gave up 3 bases and J gave up 4 bases, with 20 bases separating them. The CDR3 here is CASSLEPVGDLSDTQYF. As DNA, the CDR3 is TGTGCCAGCAGTTTGGAACCGGTTGGGGATCTGTCAGATACGCAGTATTTT.

The chain uses TRBV4-1 and TRBJ2-7; 10 nucleotides match TRBD1. This CDR3 region has 15 residues. Germline-derived CDR1 and CDR2 are MGHRA and YSYEKL. V shed 0 bases and J 3 bases; nucleotides not matched to a gene: 2. For the CDR3, the DNA is TGCGCCAGCAGCCAAGATGGACAGGGGGTCTACGAGCAGTACTTC. It specifies CASSQDGQGVYEQYF.

This rearrangement joins TRBV7-2 to TRBJ1-1; D possibly corresponds to TRBD1 (6 bases). V gave up 5 bases and J gave up 7 bases, with 11 bases separating them. The CDR3 covers 12 residues. The V gene's germline CDR1 is SGHTA and CDR2 FQGNSA. CDR3 region: CASSPRGVEAFF. Written as DNA, the CDR3 is TGTGCCAGCAGCCCCAGGGGTGTTGAAGCTTTCTTT. The whole variable domain, filled in from reference TRBV7-2 and TRBJ1-1, reads GAGVSQSPSNKVTEKGKDVELRCDPISGHTALYWYRQSLGQGLEFLIYFQGNSAPDKSGLPSDRFSAERTGGSVSTLTIQRTQQEDSAVYLCASSPRGVEAFFGQGTRLTVV.

This clonotype has only a few counts. The chain is built from TRBV12-3 or TRBV12-4 and TRBJ1-1; no firm D call. The CDR3 length is 13 residues. The germline V and J ends were trimmed by 8 bases and 4 bases, with 14 bases remaining between them. In DNA, the CDR3 is TGTGCCAGCCGATCCTATGCGGGCACTGAAGCTTTCTTT. Encoded protein: CASRSYAGTEAFF.

In its sample, this clonotype was seen a few times. This chain joins TRBV10-3 and TRBJ2-7; D may be TRBD2 (5 bases). This CDR3 has 12 amino acids. Trimming removed 6 bases at V and 2 bases at J, with 8 bases between. Germline V gene data show CDR1 as ENHRY and CDR2 as SYGVKD. The CDR3 spells CAISGRAYEQYF. The DNA for the CDR3 is TGTGCCATCAGCGGGCGGGCCTACGAGCAGTACTTC.

This clonotype showed up many times. The chain uses TRBV7-6 and TRBJ2-1; D is possibly TRBD1 (5 bases). This CDR3 is built from 15 residues. Trimming took off 3 bases at V and 5 bases at J, with 14 bases between the two ends. The germline V gene has CDR1 SGHVS and CDR2 FNYEAQ. CDR3 sequence reads: CASSLAPRADNEQFF. CDR3 DNA sequence: TGTGCCAGCAGCTTGGCGCCCAGGGCGGACAATGAGCAGTTCTTC.

This clonotype has just a few counts. The V and J genes are TRBV7-8 and TRBJ1-1; a weak D match, TRBD1 (6 bases). V lost 3 bases to trimming and J lost 2 bases, with 25 bases between them. CDR3 length equals 19 residues. Germline CDR1 is SGHVS and CDR2 is FQNEAQ. CDR3 amino acids: CASSFRPVGRGVTNTEAFF. Written as DNA, the CDR3 is TGTGCCAGCAGCTTTAGGCCGGTGGGCAGGGGCGTAACCAACACTGAAGCTTTCTTT.

The chain couples TRBV4-1 to TRBJ2-6, with D perhaps TRBD1 (5 bases). Germline lookup yields CDR1 MGHRA and CDR2 YSYEKL. This CDR3 is built from 18 residues. Trimming shortened V by 4 bases and J by 0 bases, and 16 bases separated the two germline ends. DNA of the CDR3: TGCGCCAGCAGCCTGTGGACATTCCCCACCTCTGGGGCCAACGTCCTGACTTTC. Amino acids: CASSLWTFPTSGANVLTF.